Below, one T cell receptor beta chain is given with its context. 60 Vbeta and 13 Jbeta primers were used in PCR. Assay used: immunoSEQ multiplex PCR; TCRdb lists only in-frame clones, some missing. The top ten hold 2% to 3% of the sample, which has fewer than 150,000 clones, about 79% seen once. These data come from a study of cytomegalovirus exposure and HLA in healthy donors. Trimming took 3 bases from V and 11 from J; bases not matched to a gene: 1. Germline CDR1 MNHEY, CDR2 SMNVEV (reference sequence). CDR3 length equals 11 residues. This chain uses TRBV27 with TRBJ2-1; TRBD2 matches 7 bases. The TCR comes from a male donor in good health and CMV-seronegative. Sample: PBMCs. In DNA form, the CDR3 reads TGTGCCAGCAGTTTGGGGACTAAGCAGTTCTTC. Its protein product is CASSLGTKQFF.